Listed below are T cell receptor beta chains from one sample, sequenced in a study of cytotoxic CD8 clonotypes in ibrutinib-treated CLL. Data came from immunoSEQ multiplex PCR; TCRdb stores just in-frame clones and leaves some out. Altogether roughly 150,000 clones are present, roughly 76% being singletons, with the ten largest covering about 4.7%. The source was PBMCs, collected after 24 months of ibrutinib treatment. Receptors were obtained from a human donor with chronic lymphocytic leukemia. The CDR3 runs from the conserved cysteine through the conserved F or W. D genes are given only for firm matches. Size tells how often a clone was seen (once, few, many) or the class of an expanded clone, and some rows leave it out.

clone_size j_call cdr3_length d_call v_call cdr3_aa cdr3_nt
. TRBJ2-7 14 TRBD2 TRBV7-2 CASSFTSGPYEQYF TGTGCCAGCAGCTTTACTAGCGGGCCCTACGAGCAGTACTTC
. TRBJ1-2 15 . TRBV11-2 CASSLVVGAPGGYTF TGTGCCAGCAGCTTAGTGGTTGGGGCCCCTGGGGGCTACACCTTC
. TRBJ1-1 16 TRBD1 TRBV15 CATSRAGGQGALAAFF TGTGCCACCAGCAGAGCCGGGGGACAGGGGGCCTTAGCAGCTTTCTTT
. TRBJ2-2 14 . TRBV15 CATSRDRGGGELFF TGTGCCACCAGCAGAGATCGAGGGGGCGGGGAGCTGTTTTTT
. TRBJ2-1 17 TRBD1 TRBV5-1 CASSKGQGVSSYNEQFF TGCGCCAGCAGCAAGGGACAGGGGGTAAGCTCCTACAATGAGCAGTTCTTC
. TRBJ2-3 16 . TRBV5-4 CASSAGVDPHGDTQYF TGTGCCAGCAGCGCAGGTGTGGACCCCCATGGGGATACGCAGTATTTT
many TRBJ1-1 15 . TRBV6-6 CASSLHPEGNTEAFF TGTGCCAGCAGTCTCCACCCGGAGGGGAACACTGAAGCTTTCTTT
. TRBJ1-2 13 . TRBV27 CASTPGDDYGYTF TGTGCCAGCACCCCAGGGGACGACTATGGCTACACCTTC
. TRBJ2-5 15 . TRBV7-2 CASTRGGGPLGAQYF TGTGCCAGCACCAGAGGGGGGGGACCCCTGGGGGCCCAGTACTTC
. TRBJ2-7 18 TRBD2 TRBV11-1 CASSPQPPGLADSYEQYF TGTGCCAGCAGCCCCCAACCCCCGGGACTAGCGGACTCCTACGAGCAGTACTTC
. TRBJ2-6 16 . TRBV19 CASSPRGSSGANVLTF TGTGCCAGTAGCCCCCGGGGGAGCTCTGGGGCCAACGTCCTGACTTTC
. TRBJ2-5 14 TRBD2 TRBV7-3 CASSERTRRETQYF TGTGCCAGCAGCGAGCGGACTAGACGAGAGACCCAGTACTTC
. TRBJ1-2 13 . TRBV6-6 CASSYRVHYGYTF TGTGCCAGCAGTTACAGGGTGCACTATGGCTACACCTTC
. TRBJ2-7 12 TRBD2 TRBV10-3 CAISRGGIEQYF TGTGCCATCAGTCGGGGAGGGATCGAGCAGTACTTC
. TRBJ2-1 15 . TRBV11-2 CASSLPDNPADEQFF TGTGCCAGCAGCTTGCCGGACAACCCGGCGGATGAGCAGTTCTTC
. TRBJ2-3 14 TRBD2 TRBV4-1 CASSQGQRGDTQYF TGCGCCAGCAGCCAAGGGCAGCGGGGCGATACGCAGTATTTT
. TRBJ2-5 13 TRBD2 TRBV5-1 CASSLGEGETQYF TGCGCCAGCAGCTTGGGGGAGGGCGAGACCCAGTACTTC
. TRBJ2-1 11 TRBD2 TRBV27 CASSGGGEQFF TGTGCCAGCAGTGGGGGGGGTGAGCAGTTCTTC
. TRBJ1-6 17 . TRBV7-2 CASSLVGGPGYNSPLHF TGTGCCAGCAGCTTAGTGGGGGGGCCGGGGTATAATTCACCCCTCCACTTT
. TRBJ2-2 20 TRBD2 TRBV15 CATSRDPRASGSEGTGELFF TGTGCCACCAGCAGAGATCCCCGGGCTAGCGGGAGTGAGGGCACCGGGGAGCTGTTTTTT
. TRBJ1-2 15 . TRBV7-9 CASSLARGAGYGYTF TGTGCCAGCAGCTTAGCGCGGGGAGCGGGCTATGGCTACACCTTC
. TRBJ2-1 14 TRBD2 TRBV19 CASSIGGLAREQFF TGTGCCAGTAGTATAGGGGGACTAGCTCGGGAGCAGTTCTTC
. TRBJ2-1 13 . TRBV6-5 CASGGRMLHEQFF TGTGCCAGCGGGGGCCGAATGCTTCATGAGCAGTTCTTC
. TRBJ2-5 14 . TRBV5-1 CASSFGRGTETQYF TGCGCCAGCAGCTTCGGCAGGGGTACGGAGACCCAGTACTTC
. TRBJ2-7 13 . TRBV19 CASSSYGGYEQYF TGTGCCAGTAGTAGCTACGGGGGCTACGAGCAGTACTTC
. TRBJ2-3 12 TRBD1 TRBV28 CASSGTVRTQYF TGTGCCAGCAGTGGGACAGTAAGGACGCAGTATTTT
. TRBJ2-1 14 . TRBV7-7 CASSLGGSYNEQFF TGTGCCAGCAGCCTTGGGGGGTCCTACAATGAGCAGTTCTTC
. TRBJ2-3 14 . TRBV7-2 CASSVHEGPDTQYF TGTGCCAGCAGCGTACACGAAGGGCCAGATACGCAGTATTTT
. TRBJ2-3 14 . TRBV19 CASSLVASTDTQYF TGTGCCAGTAGTTTGGTAGCTAGCACAGATACGCAGTATTTT
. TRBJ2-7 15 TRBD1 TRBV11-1 CASSYQQGGIYEQYF TGTGCCAGCAGCTACCAACAGGGGGGCATCTACGAGCAGTACTTC
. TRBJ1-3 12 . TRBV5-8 CASKGGGNTIYF TGTGCCAGCAAGGGGGGCGGAAACACCATATATTTT
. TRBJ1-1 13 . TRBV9 CASSERTGTEAFF TGTGCCAGCAGCGAACGAACAGGCACTGAAGCTTTCTTT
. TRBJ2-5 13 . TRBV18 CASSLVDQETQYF TGTGCCAGCTCACTAGTCGACCAAGAGACCCAGTACTTC
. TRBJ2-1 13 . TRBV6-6 CASSSQGYNEQFF TGTGCCAGCAGTTCACAGGGCTACAATGAGCAGTTCTTC
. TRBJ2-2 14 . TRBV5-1 CASSRDRRTGELFF TGCGCCAGCAGCCGGGACCGAAGAACCGGGGAGCTGTTTTTT
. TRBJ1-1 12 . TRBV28 CASSSGQTEAFF TGTGCCAGCAGTTCAGGACAGACTGAAGCTTTCTTT
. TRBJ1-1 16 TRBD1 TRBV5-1 CASSLVGQGMNTEAFF TGCGCCAGCAGCTTGGTTGGACAGGGGATGAACACTGAAGCTTTCTTT
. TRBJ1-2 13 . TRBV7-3 CASSHSEARGYTF TGTGCCAGCAGCCACAGTGAGGCGAGGGGCTACACCTTC
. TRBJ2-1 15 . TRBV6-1 CASSRDLDLGIEQFF TGTGCCAGCAGTCGGGACCTGGACTTGGGAATTGAGCAGTTCTTC
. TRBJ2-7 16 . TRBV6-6 CASSSHRPRVGYEQYF TGTGCCAGCAGTTCCCACAGGCCACGGGTAGGCTACGAGCAGTACTTC